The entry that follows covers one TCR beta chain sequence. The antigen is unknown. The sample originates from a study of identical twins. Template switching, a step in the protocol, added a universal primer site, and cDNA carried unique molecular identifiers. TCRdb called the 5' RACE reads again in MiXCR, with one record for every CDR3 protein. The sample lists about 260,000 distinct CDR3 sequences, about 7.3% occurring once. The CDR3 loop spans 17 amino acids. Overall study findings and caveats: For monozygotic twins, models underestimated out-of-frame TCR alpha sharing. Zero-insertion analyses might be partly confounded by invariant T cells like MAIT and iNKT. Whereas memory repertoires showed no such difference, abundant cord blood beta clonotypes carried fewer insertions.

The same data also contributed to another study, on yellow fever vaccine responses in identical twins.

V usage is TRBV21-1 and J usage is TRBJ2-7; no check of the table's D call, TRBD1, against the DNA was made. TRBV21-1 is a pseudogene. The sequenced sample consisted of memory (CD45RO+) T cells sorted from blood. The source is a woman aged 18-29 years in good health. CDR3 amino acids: CASSKGGTGGSSYEQYV. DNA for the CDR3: TGTGCCAGCAGCAAAGGGGGGACAGGGGGGAGCTCCTACGAGCAGTACGTC.